This entry features one TCR beta chain sequence. What it binds is not known. The sample originates from a study of cytomegalovirus exposure and HLA in healthy donors. Study-level information: An early data release held around 80 million unique TCRs from HLA-typed donors. General study results and limits: A later analysis revealed that TCR association rates differed between HLA loci, peaking at DRB1 and bottoming out at HLA-C. Presence/absence results assume similar sequencing depth per donor, which may not hold. An ancestry cluster, one associated with Asian ancestry, reportedly showed fewer N-insertions than the approximately 670-donor mean in a later analysis.

Vbeta (60) and Jbeta (13) primers were used in the PCR. Repertoires were generated with immunoSEQ multiplex PCR, while TCRdb's copy carries only in-frame clones and drops some. The profile shows some 120,000 clones, roughly 71% of them singletons. Germline trimming cut 6 bases from V and 4 bases from J; bases unmatched to any gene: 7. The germline gives CDR1 SEHNR, CDR2 FQNEAQ (reference sequence). The CDR3 covers 15 residues. This TCR was recovered from a woman aged 40 to 55 in good health and CMV-seropositive. Input material: PBMCs. This rearrangement joins TRBV7-9 to TRBJ2-5; 11 bases map to TRBD2. The CDR3 sequence is CASSSIAGGPETQYF. CDR3 nucleotides: TGTGCCAGCAGTTCAATAGCGGGAGGGCCAGAGACCCAGTACTTC.